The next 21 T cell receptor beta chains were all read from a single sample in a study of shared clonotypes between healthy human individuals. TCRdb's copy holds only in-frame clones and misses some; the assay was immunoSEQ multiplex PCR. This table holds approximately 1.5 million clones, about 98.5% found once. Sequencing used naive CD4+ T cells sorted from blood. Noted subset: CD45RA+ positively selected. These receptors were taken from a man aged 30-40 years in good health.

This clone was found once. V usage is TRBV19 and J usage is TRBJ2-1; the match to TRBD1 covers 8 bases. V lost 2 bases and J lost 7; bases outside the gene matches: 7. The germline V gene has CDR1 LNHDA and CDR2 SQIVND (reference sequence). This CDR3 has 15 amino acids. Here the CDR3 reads CASSISRQGANEQFF. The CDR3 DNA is TGTGCCAGTAGTATATCTAGGCAGGGGGCGAATGAGCAGTTCTTC.

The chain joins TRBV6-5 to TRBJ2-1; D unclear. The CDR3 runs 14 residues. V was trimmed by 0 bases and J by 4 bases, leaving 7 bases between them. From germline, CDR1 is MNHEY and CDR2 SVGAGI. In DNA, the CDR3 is TGTGCCAGCAGTTACTCATGGAAGTACAATGAGCAGTTCTTC. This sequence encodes CASSYSWKYNEQFF.

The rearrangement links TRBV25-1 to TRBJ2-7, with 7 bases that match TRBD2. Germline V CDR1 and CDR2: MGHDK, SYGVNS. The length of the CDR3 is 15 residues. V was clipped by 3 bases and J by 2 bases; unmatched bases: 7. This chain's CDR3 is CASSEASGGPYEQYF. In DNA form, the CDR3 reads TGTGCCAGCAGTGAGGCTAGCGGAGGGCCCTACGAGCAGTACTTC.

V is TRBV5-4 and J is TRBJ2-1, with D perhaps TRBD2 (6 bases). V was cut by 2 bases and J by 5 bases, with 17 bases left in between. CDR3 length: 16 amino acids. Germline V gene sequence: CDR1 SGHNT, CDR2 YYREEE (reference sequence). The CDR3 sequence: CASSLPLSGRNNEQFF. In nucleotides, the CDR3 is TGTGCCAGCAGCTTACCACTTAGCGGAAGGAACAATGAGCAGTTCTTC.

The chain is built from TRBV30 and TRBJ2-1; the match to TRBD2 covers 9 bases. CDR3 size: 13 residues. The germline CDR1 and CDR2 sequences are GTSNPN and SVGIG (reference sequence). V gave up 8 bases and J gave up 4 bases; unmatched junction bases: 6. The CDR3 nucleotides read TGTGCCCAGAGGACTAGCGCATACAATGAGCAGTTCTTC. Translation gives CAQRTSAYNEQFF.

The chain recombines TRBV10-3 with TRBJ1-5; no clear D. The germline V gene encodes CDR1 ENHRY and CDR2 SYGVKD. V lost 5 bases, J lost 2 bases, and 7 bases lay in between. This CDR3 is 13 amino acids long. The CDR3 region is CAISPRGNQPQHF. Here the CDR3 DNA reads TGTGCCATCAGTCCAAGGGGCAATCAGCCCCAGCATTTT.

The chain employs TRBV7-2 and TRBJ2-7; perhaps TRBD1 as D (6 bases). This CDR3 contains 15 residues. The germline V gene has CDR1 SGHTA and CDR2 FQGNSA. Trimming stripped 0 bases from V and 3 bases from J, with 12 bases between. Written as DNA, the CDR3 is TGTGCCAGCAGCTTAGCTTTGTCAGGGGACTACGAGCAGTACTTC. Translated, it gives CASSLALSGDYEQYF.

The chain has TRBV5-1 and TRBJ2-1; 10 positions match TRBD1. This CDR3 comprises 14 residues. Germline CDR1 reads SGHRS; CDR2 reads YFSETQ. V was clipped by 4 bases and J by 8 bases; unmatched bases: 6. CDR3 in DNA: TGCGCCAGCAGCCAAAGACAGGGGGCCGATGAGCAGTTCTTC. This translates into CASSQRQGADEQFF.

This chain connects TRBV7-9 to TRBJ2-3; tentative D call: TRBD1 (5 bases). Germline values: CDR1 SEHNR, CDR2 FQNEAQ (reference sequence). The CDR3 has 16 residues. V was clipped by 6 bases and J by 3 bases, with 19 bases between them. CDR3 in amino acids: CASSFDSLRSTDTQYF. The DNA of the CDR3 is TGTGCCAGCAGTTTTGACAGTCTCAGGTCGACAGATACGCAGTATTTT. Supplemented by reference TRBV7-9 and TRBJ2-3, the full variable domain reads DTGVSQNPRHKITKRGQNVTFRCDPISEHNRLYWYRQTLGQGPEFLTYFQNEAQLEKSRLLSDRFSAERPKGSFSTLEIQRTEQGDSAMYLCASSFDSLRSTDTQYFGPGTRLTVL.

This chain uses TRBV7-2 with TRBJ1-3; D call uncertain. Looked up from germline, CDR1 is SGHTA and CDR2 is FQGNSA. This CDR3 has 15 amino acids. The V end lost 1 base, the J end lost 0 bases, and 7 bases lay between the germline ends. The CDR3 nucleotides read TGTGCCAGCAGCTTAGGGCTCTCCTCTGGAAACACCATATATTTT. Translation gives CASSLGLSSGNTIYF.

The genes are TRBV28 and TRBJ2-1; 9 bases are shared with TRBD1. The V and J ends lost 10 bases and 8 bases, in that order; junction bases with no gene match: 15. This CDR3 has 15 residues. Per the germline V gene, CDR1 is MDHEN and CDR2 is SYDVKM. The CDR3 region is CATAGGTGYLDEQFF. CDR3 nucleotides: TGTGCCACCGCTGGGGGGACAGGGTATCTCGATGAGCAGTTCTTC.

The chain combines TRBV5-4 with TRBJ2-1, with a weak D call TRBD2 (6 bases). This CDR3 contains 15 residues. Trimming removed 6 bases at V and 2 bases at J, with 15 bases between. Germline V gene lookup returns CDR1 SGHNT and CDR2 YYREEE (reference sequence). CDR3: CASKEGRMTYNEQFF. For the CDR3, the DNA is TGTGCCAGCAAGGAGGGGAGAATGACCTACAATGAGCAGTTCTTC.

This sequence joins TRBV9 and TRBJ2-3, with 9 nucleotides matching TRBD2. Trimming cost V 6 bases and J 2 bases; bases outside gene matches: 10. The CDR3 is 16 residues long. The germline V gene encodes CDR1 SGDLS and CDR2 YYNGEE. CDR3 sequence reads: CASTLAGRWNTDTQYF. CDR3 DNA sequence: TGTGCCAGCACTCTAGCGGGAAGGTGGAACACAGATACGCAGTATTTT.

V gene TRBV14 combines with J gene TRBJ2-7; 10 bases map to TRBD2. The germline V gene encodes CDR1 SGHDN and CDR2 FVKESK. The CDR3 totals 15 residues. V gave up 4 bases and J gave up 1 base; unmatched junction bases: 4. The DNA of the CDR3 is TGTGCCAGCAGCCCTAGCGGGAGTTTGTCCTACGAGCAGTACTTC. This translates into CASSPSGSLSYEQYF.

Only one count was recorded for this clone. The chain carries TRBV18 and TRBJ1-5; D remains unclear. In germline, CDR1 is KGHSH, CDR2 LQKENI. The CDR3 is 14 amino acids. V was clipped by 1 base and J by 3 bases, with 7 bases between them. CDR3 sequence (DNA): TGTGCCAGCTCACCACGGGAGAACAATCAGCCCCAGCATTTT. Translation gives CASSPRENNQPQHF. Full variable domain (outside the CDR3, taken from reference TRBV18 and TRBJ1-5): NAGVMQNPRHLVRRRGQEARLRCSPMKGHSHVYWYRQLPEEGLKFMVYLQKENIIDESGMPKERFSAEFPKEGPSILRIQQVVRGDSAAYFCASSPRENNQPQHFGDGTRLSIL.

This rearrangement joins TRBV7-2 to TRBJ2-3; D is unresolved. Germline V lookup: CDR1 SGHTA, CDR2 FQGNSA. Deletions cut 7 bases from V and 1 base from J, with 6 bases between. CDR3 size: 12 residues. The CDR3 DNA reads TGTGCCAGCAAGACGGGCACAGATACGCAGTATTTT. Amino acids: CASKTGTDTQYF.

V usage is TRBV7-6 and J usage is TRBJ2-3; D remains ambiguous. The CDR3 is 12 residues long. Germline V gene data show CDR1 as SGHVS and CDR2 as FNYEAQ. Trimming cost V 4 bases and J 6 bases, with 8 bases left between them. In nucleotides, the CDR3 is TGTGCCAGCAGCTCCTACGGGGATACGCAGTATTTT. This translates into CASSSYGDTQYF.

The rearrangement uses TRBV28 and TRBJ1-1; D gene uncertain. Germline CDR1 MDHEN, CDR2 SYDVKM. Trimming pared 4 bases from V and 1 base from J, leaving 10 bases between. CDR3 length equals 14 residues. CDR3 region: CASSSSGENTEAFF. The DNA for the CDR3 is TGTGCCAGCAGTTCCTCGGGAGAGAACACTGAAGCTTTCTTT. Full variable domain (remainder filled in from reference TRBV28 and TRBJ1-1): DVKVTQSSRYLVKRTGEKVFLECVQDMDHENMFWYRQDPGLGLRLIYFSYDVKMKEKGDIPEGYSVSREKKERFSLILESASTNQTSMYLCASSSSGENTEAFFGQGTRLTVV.

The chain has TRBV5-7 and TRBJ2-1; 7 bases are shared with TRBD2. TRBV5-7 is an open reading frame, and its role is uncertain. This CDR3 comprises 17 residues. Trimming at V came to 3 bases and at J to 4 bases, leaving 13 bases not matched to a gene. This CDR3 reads CASSYYTSVKPYNEQFF. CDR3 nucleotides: TGTGCCAGCAGCTATTACACTAGCGTAAAACCTTACAATGAGCAGTTCTTC.

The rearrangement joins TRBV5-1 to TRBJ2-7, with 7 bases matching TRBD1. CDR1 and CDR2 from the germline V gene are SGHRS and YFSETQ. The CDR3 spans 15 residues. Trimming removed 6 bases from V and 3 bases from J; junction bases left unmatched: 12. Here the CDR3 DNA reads TGCGCCAGCACCCCGTTAGGGGGCCGAAACTACGAGCAGTACTTC. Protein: CASTPLGGRNYEQYF.

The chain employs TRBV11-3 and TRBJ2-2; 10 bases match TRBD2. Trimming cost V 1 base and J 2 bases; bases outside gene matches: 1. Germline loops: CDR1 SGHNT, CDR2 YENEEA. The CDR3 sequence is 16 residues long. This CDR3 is CASSLALAGNTGELFF. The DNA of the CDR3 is TGTGCCAGCAGCTTAGCACTAGCGGGAAACACCGGGGAGCTGTTTTTT.